This T cell receptor beta chain appears in the sequencing data of a study of regulatory T cells in long-lasting Graves disease (dated by TCRdb to the early 2020s). Regarding the research as a whole: Patients with newly diagnosed Graves' disease had been on antithyroid drugs for under 3 months. Persistent Graves' disease patients were compared with newly diagnosed Graves' disease patients by peripheral blood TCR sequencing and RNA sequencing. The study took place in China and was registered as a clinical trial. TCR sequencing covered roughly 13 persistent and 20 newly diagnosed Graves' disease patients, around 35 samples in total. Results and caveats for the whole study, not just this receptor: Sequencing and analysis were limited to the TCR beta chain. Patients with persistent disease shared more public clonotypes (under 3,000) than newly diagnosed patients did (966). The study examined only peripheral blood because the primary lesion, thyroid tissue, could not be accessed. Persistent Graves' disease patients showed lower TCR Shannon entropy and fewer highly expanded clones than newly diagnosed patients, suggesting clonal expansion. The small sample size was acknowledged by the authors as a limitation that may reduce accuracy.

Explained via the paper, the time point label denotes: newly diagnosed GD, antithyroid drugs for less than 3 months. For both TCR sequencing and RNA sequencing, RNA was extracted from PBMCs using TRIzol. The diagnosis of Graves' disease followed American Thyroid Association guidelines. The patients came from an endocrinology department in Xi'an, China. Each patient gave approximately 9.7 milliliters of peripheral blood, collected in an EDTA anticoagulant tube. Ficoll Paque Plus density gradient separation was used to isolate PBMCs, and no further T cell sorting was performed. An Agilent 2100 Bioanalyzer and agarose gel were used to assess RNA quality, and a NanoDrop 2000 was used to measure RNA concentration. The receptor library was made with multiplex PCR. The reads were generated on an Illumina HiSeq 4000. CDR3 regions were amplified by Arm-PCR with iRepertoire HTBI primers to construct TCR beta libraries. Before sequencing, the PCR products went through gel purification. Per the authors' processing: A total of some 65 TRBV and approximately 13 TRBJ segments were identified across samples and were used for gene usage analysis of CDR3 amino acid clonotypes. COPE and FqMerger were used to merge filtered high-quality paired reads into contigs. BLAST was used to align contigs to IMGT TRBV, TRBD and TRBJ reference genes, and CDR3 was defined according to IMGT. Any clonotype with a frequency above 0.1% was classified as a highly expanded clone. Repertoire diversity was measured by Shannon entropy, and V-J evenness by the Gini coefficient. Clonotypes shared by more than one individual were considered public. The public reads were reanalyzed by TCRdb: fastp trimming at Q25, MiXCR alignment, in-frame beta chains only. Records with the same CDR3 protein are collapsed into one entry carrying the most frequent genes and DNA. The V and J calls here are based on TCRdb, not the publication. The sample contains hundreds of thousands of distinct CDR3 sequences, 15% to 20% of them found a single time. The top ten clones comprise around 12% of the sample.

There are a few counts of this clonotype. The target of this receptor is not known. The input lacks base qualities; no much larger clone sits a single base away. These data were likewise used in another study, on T cells in Graves' hyperthyroidism and ophthalmopathy. From that second study: A patient counted as having stable Graves' hyperthyroidism if no progression to ophthalmopathy occurred over 18 months of follow-up. Hyperthyroidism patients were newly diagnosed, with disease duration under 2 months, and aged 18 to 65 years. Exclusion was applied to patients with uncontrolled infections, other autoimmune diseases, pregnancy or lactation. Diagnoses were established on the basis of clinical symptoms, serum thyroxine and TRAb, thyroid ultrasound, and orbital computed tomography. The TCR CDR3 was subjected to a first round of RT-PCR using the HTBI primer set and the Qiagen OneStep RT-PCR kit. Blood samples also contained most of the expanded thyroid clonotypes (frequency above 0.001), which suggests that blood repertoires may reflect thyroid immune responses. A model built on a 13 V-J signature distinguished ophthalmopathy from stable hyperthyroidism, reaching roughly 88% sensitivity and under 84% specificity in cross-validation and 80%/75% in testing. In validation, the model predicted progression to ophthalmopathy with roughly 66% sensitivity and about 72% specificity, a median of 6.5 months before onset. To identify TCR V-J signatures that set the groups apart, the researchers used a discovery cohort of 95 to 100 patients, made up of fewer than 50 with Graves' ophthalmopathy and approximately 57 with stable Graves' hyperthyroidism. Prospective prediction of ophthalmopathy was tested in an independent validation cohort consisting of 18 to 20 hyperthyroidism patients and more than 15 patients who later progressed to ophthalmopathy. The approximately 97 discovery patients were randomly divided into training and test sets at a 7:3 ratio. In more than five Graves' hyperthyroidism patients, the study also compared T-cell repertoires from thyroid tissue with T-cell repertoires from blood. Following sampling, methimazole starting at 30 mg daily was given to hyperthyroidism patients, and high-dose intravenous methylprednisolone was given to ophthalmopathy patients. A second multiplex PCR round built the libraries, followed by size selection and purification. Libraries were sequenced paired-end with 100 bp reads on an Illumina HiSeq2000. Raw data were processed with SOAPnuke, discarding reads with adapters, uncalled bases, mean Phred below 15, or no exact constant-primer or identifier match. High-quality paired reads were merged using COPE v1.2.5, and each unique nucleotide sequence was defined as a clonotype. MiTCR v1.1 was used to align the clonotypes against IMGT TRBV, TRBD and TRBJ reference segments. Only V-J combinations with frequency above 0.0001, covering 99% to 99.2% of repertoires, were analysed. The TCS score was defined as F50 (clonal expansion) divided by E x V (chaos), with BLOSUM62-based TCRdist calculated between CDR3 peptides within each V-J. Welch's t-statistics and random forest reduced 514 V-J features to 13, which were used in a naive Bayes classifier (R e1071). Sample size was not statistically predetermined, and investigators were not blinded to group allocation. According to the paper, TCR Vbeta CDR3 sequencing was carried out on about 140 peripheral blood samples, which came from more than 40 ophthalmopathy, roughly 75 hyperthyroidism and roughly 17 progressor patients.

The sequencing here drew on peripheral blood mononuclear cells (PBMCs), taken at new diagnosis, from a patient treated with antithyroid drugs. This TCR was recovered from a man aged 18 to 35 with Graves disease. Donor details come from another sample of the same person, matched by shared clones.

The DNA reads as follows: TGCGCCAGCAGCTTGGTGAGAGATCTGAACACTGAAGCTTTCTTT. Translated, it reads CASSLVRDLNTEAFF. The receptor chain draws on TRBV5-1 and TRBJ1-1; the D gene cannot be resolved reliably. CDR1 is given as SGHRS and CDR2 as YFSETQ, both from the germline V gene. Reading from cysteine to phenylalanine, the CDR3 counts 15 amino acids. The kept DNA is CDR3 alone, 45 bases in frame from the first base. Relative to germline, V is 0 bases shorter and J is 0 bases shorter, with 9 bases between their ends.